This T cell receptor (beta chain) came from a study of T-cell reconstitution after alpha-beta-depleted transplantation in children. General study points: About two months after transplant, alpha-beta T cells reportedly came from several hundred expanded graft clones.

A note on this clonotype: Its matching antigen is unknown.

V gave up 5 bases and J gave up 6 bases; unmatched junction bases: 9. CDR3 size: 14 residues. Germline V gene data show CDR1 as SGHTA and CDR2 as FQGTGA. Library preparation (for TCRbeta) was performed with unique molecular identifiers. MiXCR, applied by TCRdb to the PCR reads, yields one record per CDR3 protein. The data show hundreds of thousands of distinct CDR3 sequences, with under 15% seen just once and about 2% held by the top ten. The sample was PBMCs, mostly from graft donor cells, taken 360 days after TCRalphabeta/CD19-depleted stem cell transplant. The receptor comes from a male patient younger than 18 who had a stem cell transplant for acute myeloid leukemia, so the T cells may come from the graft donor. The J gene is TRBJ2-7, the V gene TRBV7-3, with TRBD1 identical over 8 bases. The CDR3 protein is CASSKDRAQSEQYF. The CDR3 nucleotides are TGTGCCAGCAGCAAGGACAGGGCACAAAGCGAGCAGTACTTC.